These T cell receptor beta chains were read from a single sample in a study of T cells expressing NK-cell markers. From the 5' RACE reads, TCRdb lists one entry per CDR3 protein and no DNA. This listing includes tens of thousands of distinct CDR3 sequences. Material: blood T cells: a sorted CD56 or NKG2C T cell subset, CD4+ or CD8+ T cells, or bulk PBMC T cells (not recorded which). Source of these receptors: a woman aged 18-70 years in good health. Both conserved end residues are part of each CDR3.

>TRBV7-3|TRBJ2-7|15
CASSLSPGSVYEQYF
>TRBV11-2|TRBJ2-2|15
CASSLRTGYTGELFF
>TRBV28|TRBJ2-3|17
CASSHRNILGGADTQYF
>TRBV7-9|TRBJ2-7|15
CASSGDRANSYEQYF
>TRBV6-1|TRBJ2-1|16
CASSPTSGGSENEQFF
>TRBV7-6|TRBJ2-1|15
CASSLRVNPSDEQFF
>TRBV12-3/TRBV12-4|TRBJ1-6|15
CASSLGSSYNSPLHF
>TRBV29-1|TRBJ2-5|15
CSVERAGSRQETQYF
>TRBV4-1|TRBJ1-1|13
CASRGDRAPEAFF
>TRBV29-1|TRBJ1-2|12
CSDLRINYGYTF
>TRBV5-1|TRBJ2-7|14
CASSLVPGSYEQYF
>TRBV27|TRBJ1-2|15
CASSPGTGQGVGYTF
>TRBV5-1|TRBJ2-1|17
CASTASPQLAGYNEQFF
>TRBV12-5|TRBJ1-1|18
CASGLARTDTGMNTEAFF
>TRBV4-1|TRBJ2-1|16
CASSQVAGFTYNEQFF
>TRBV4-2|TRBJ2-7|16
CASSPVAGGLTNEQYF
>TRBV5-1|TRBJ2-3|14
CASSPQGRTDTQYF
>TRBV28|TRBJ2-1|15
CASSSGTGSYNEQFF
>TRBV2|TRBJ1-2|13
CASSESSDYGYTF
>TRBV3-1|TRBJ1-2|14
CASSPNRPLGGYTF
>TRBV9|TRBJ2-5|16
CASSPPAGSWGETQYF
>TRBV27|TRBJ2-1|15
CASSYSASGYNEQFF
>TRBV20-1|TRBJ2-1|15
CSARDTSVAYNEQFF
>TRBV7-2|TRBJ2-7|14
CASSRRGKEYEQYF
>TRBV5-1|TRBJ2-7|14
CASSSGESAYEQYF
>TRBV6-1|TRBJ2-7|15
CASSEARTVTYEQYF
>TRBV5-8|TRBJ2-1|14
CASSLGTNFDEQFF
>TRBV7-9|TRBJ2-1|17
CASSSRVEASLADEQFF
>TRBV28|TRBJ2-6|17
CASSNPGEISGANVLTF
>TRBV5-1|TRBJ1-1|11
CASSGNTEAFF
>TRBV10-3|TRBJ2-1|17
CAISESTLASGYNEQFF
>TRBV2|TRBJ2-2|14
CASSEASGYGELFF
>TRBV12-3/TRBV12-4|TRBJ2-2|16
CATRGGRAANTGELFF
>TRBV4-1|TRBJ2-3|16
CASSGRLAVNTDTQYF
>TRBV6-1|TRBJ2-7|14
CASSRTDQTVWQYF
>TRBV30|TRBJ2-7|13
CAWSVGQGDEQYF
>TRBV5-1|TRBJ2-7|14
CASSLWWGSYEQYF
>TRBV5-1|TRBJ2-7|14
CASSLVGSHYEQYF
>TRBV19|TRBJ2-4|12
CASSGSQNIQYF
>TRBV3-1|TRBJ2-7|12
CASSQEDVEQYF
>TRBV12-3/TRBV12-4|TRBJ1-2|14
CASSLALIPAGYTF